A single sample gave rise to the 11 T cell receptor beta chains below, sequenced in a study of shared clonotypes between healthy human individuals. Libraries were prepared by immunoSEQ multiplex PCR; TCRdb keeps only in-frame clonotypes and omits some of them. The sample has around 2.1 million clones, about 93% seen once. Naive CD8 cells lacked CD45RO and underwent positive selection for CCR7, leaving out terminally differentiated effector memory CD45RA+ cells. The specimen sequenced was naive CD8+ T cells from PBMCs. The source of these receptors is a man aged 18-30 years in good health. Some clones in this sample may be carry-over from other donors' samples.

On this clone: Compared with germline, one end of the junction differs, possibly owing to a read error. This chain joins TRBV11-2 and TRBJ2-7; the match to TRBD1 covers 8 bases. Germline assignment: CDR1 SGHAT and CDR2 FQNNGV. The CDR3 extends over 11 amino acids. The CDR3 sequence is CASFLDRAIIF. The DNA for the CDR3 is TGTGCCAGCTTTCTGGACAGGGCTATAATCTTC.

This clone was seen once. The gene calls are TRBV9 and TRBJ1-6; the D gene is possibly TRBD1 (5 bases). The CDR3 length is 14 residues. Per germline, CDR1 SGDLS and CDR2 YYNGEE. Trimming pared 4 bases from V and 6 bases from J, leaving 11 bases between. CDR3: CASSPTGGNSPLHF. For the CDR3, the DNA is TGTGCCAGCAGCCCCACCGGGGGTAATTCACCCCTCCACTTT.

J is TRBJ2-1 and V is TRBV28; 7 nucleotides line up with TRBD2. Per the germline V gene, CDR1 is MDHEN and CDR2 is SYDVKM. V was pared by 6 bases and J by 4 bases, with 9 bases of the junction left unmatched. This CDR3 spans 15 amino acids. This CDR3 reads CASSPPWGGYNEQFF. The CDR3 DNA reads TGTGCCAGCAGCCCCCCCTGGGGGGGTTACAATGAGCAGTTCTTC.

This clone occurred once. V usage is TRBV9 and J usage is TRBJ2-2, with 11 bases aligning to TRBD2. Germline CDR1 SGDLS, CDR2 YYNGEE. This CDR3 spans 20 amino acids. V lost 4 bases, J lost 1 base, and 15 bases stayed unmatched. CDR3 sequence (DNA): TGTGCCAGCAGCACGCCAGGCGCTAGCGGGAGGCCCAGGAACACCGGGGAGCTGTTTTTT. Its translation: CASSTPGASGRPRNTGELFF.

This rearrangement joins TRBV27 to TRBJ2-1, with 7 bases lining up with TRBD2. The junction had 20 bases not matched to a gene; V was cut back by 6 bases and J by 6 bases. Germline values: CDR1 MNHEY, CDR2 SMNVEV (reference sequence). CDR3 length equals 18 residues. CDR3 region: CASRAAFRLAAPINEQFF. Here the CDR3 DNA reads TGTGCCAGCAGAGCGGCATTTAGGCTAGCGGCACCCATCAATGAGCAGTTCTTC.

V is TRBV15 and J is TRBJ2-5, with D uncertain. Looked up from germline, CDR1 is LNHNV and CDR2 is YYDKDF (reference sequence). This CDR3 spans 15 amino acids. V was trimmed by 1 base and J by 9 bases, leaving 18 bases between them. CDR3 sequence reads: CATSRATLTFEAQYF. CDR3 coding DNA: TGTGCCACCAGCAGAGCGACCCTAACCTTCGAGGCCCAGTACTTC.

This chain uses TRBV4-1 with TRBJ2-2, with D unresolved. There are 15 residues in the CDR3. Per germline, CDR1 MGHRA and CDR2 YSYEKL. V was shortened by 4 bases and J by 4 bases, with 13 bases between the two germline ends. CDR3 nucleotides: TGCGCCAGCAGCCTCTCAAAGCCAGGCACCGGGGAGCTGTTTTTT. Protein sequence: CASSLSKPGTGELFF.

For this clone: Other DNA sequences in the same sample also yield this CDR3. This chain uses TRBV5-6 with TRBJ1-1; D call uncertain. The CDR3 spans 13 residues. Per the germline V gene, CDR1 is SGHDT and CDR2 is YYEEEE. Trimming left V 4 bases short and J 1 base short, with 8 bases between. In DNA, the CDR3 is TGTGCCAGCAGCCCGAGCCCGAACACTGAAGCTTTCTTT. Translated, it gives CASSPSPNTEAFF. Variable domain in full (rest from reference TRBV5-6 and TRBJ1-1): DAGVTQSPTHLIKTRGQQVTLRCSPKSGHDTVSWYQQALGQGPQFIFQYYEEEERQRGNFPDRFSGHQFPNYSSELNVNALLLGDSALYLCASSPSPNTEAFFGQGTRLTVV.

The chain combines TRBV28 with TRBJ1-1; 9 bases align to TRBD1. The CDR3 extends over 15 amino acids. With 2 bases clipped from V and 5 bases from J, the junction kept 6 bases outside the gene matches. Germline CDR1 reads MDHEN; CDR2 reads SYDVKM. CDR3 protein: CASSLLYRGQTEAFF. Written as DNA, the CDR3 is TGTGCCAGCAGTTTACTTTACAGGGGGCAAACTGAAGCTTTCTTT.

The chain is built from TRBV9 and TRBJ2-7, with 8 bases fitting TRBD2. Trimming removed 0 bases from V and 3 bases from J; junction bases left unmatched: 11. CDR3 length: 17 amino acids. CDR1 and CDR2 from the germline V gene are SGDLS and YYNGEE. CDR3 nucleotide sequence: TGTGCCAGCAGCGTAGGCCCCCTGGCGGGAGGTCTCTACGAGCAGTACTTC. It translates to CASSVGPLAGGLYEQYF.

This rearrangement joins TRBV27 to TRBJ2-5, with D unclear. This CDR3 region has 13 residues. The germline V and J ends were trimmed by 3 bases and 5 bases, with 10 bases remaining between them. The germline gives CDR1 MNHEY, CDR2 SMNVEV (reference sequence). CDR3 sequence (DNA): TGTGCCAGCAGTTTCAGCTACTCGGAGACCCAGTACTTC. It yields the protein CASSFSYSETQYF.